Each of the 13 T cell receptor beta chains below was sequenced from the same sample in a study of OX40 agonist ivuxolimab in advanced cancers. Using immunoSEQ multiplex PCR, the repertoire was profiled, and TCRdb retains in-frame clones only, with some absent. The sample yields 65,000 to 100,000 clones, 88% seen once. Sequencing used CD4+ or CD8+ T cells sorted from blood, obtained in a trial of the OX40 agonist ivuxolimab. The receptor source for this set is an adult with an advanced solid tumor such as melanoma, head and neck, liver or kidney cancer.

This rearrangement joins TRBV10-3 to TRBJ2-1; D gene ambiguous. The CDR3 is 13 amino acids. Trimming pared 10 bases from V and 8 bases from J, leaving 18 bases between. From germline, CDR1 is ENHRY and CDR2 SYGVKD. The CDR3 is CATALVSSDEQFF. The CDR3 region has the DNA TGTGCCACTGCTTTGGTGAGTTCAGATGAGCAGTTCTTC.

J is TRBJ1-5 and V is TRBV6-4, with D hard to call. Germline CDR1 reads MRHNA; CDR2 reads SNTAGT. V was pared by 6 bases and J by 5 bases, with 20 bases between. The CDR3 sequence is 16 residues long. The CDR3 reads CASSDIQFTLDQPQHF. The CDR3 DNA sequence: TGTGCCAGCAGCGATATACAGTTTACTCTGGATCAGCCCCAGCATTTT.

The gene calls are TRBV6-6 and TRBJ2-2, with D perhaps TRBD1 or TRBD2 (5 bases each). Between the trimmed V and J ends, which lost 6 bases and 3 bases, there was a span of 11 bases. Germline V gene lookup returns CDR1 MNHNY and CDR2 SVGAGI (reference sequence). The CDR3 totals 14 residues. The CDR3: CASSRMGDTGELFF. CDR3 nucleotide sequence: TGTGCCAGCAGCCGGATGGGGGACACCGGGGAGCTGTTTTTT.

The chain has TRBV4-1 and TRBJ2-5, with 9 bases aligning to TRBD2. The CDR3 extends over 19 amino acids. The germline V gene has CDR1 MGHRA and CDR2 YSYEKL. The V and J ends lost 4 bases and 4 bases, in that order; junction bases with no gene match: 19. DNA for the CDR3: TGCGCCAGCAGCCCACGAGCGGGACTAGCTCGTCGCGATTCAGAGACCCAGTACTTC. The encoded protein is CASSPRAGLARRDSETQYF.

The V gene is TRBV27, the J gene TRBJ2-2; no clear D gene. This CDR3 comprises 15 residues. Between the trimmed V and J ends, which lost 5 bases and 8 bases, there was a span of 18 bases. Germline values: CDR1 MNHEY, CDR2 SMNVEV (reference sequence). CDR3 protein: CASSPRTAFRGELFF. The CDR3 coding sequence is TGTGCCAGCAGTCCCAGGACGGCGTTTAGAGGGGAGCTGTTTTTT.

The rearrangement uses TRBV9 and TRBJ2-1; TRBD2 matches 8 bases. Germline V lookup: CDR1 SGDLS, CDR2 YYNGEE. The CDR3 is 16 residues long. Unmatched junction bases numbered 2, after V lost 0 bases and J lost 0 bases. The chain's CDR3 is CASSVVAGSSYNEQFF. CDR3 bases: TGTGCCAGCAGCGTAGTAGCGGGGAGCTCCTACAATGAGCAGTTCTTC.

The V call is TRBV19, the J call TRBJ2-7; unclear D gene. Germline CDR1 is LNHDA and CDR2 is SQIVND (reference sequence). The CDR3 contains 13 residues. The V end lost 3 bases, the J end lost 0 bases, and 6 bases lay between the germline ends. The CDR3: CASSIAPSYEQYF. In nucleotides, the CDR3 is TGTGCCAGTAGTATCGCCCCCTCCTACGAGCAGTACTTC.

The chain is built from TRBV2 and TRBJ2-2, with 13 bases identical to TRBD2. V was pared by 8 bases and J by 3 bases, with 9 bases of the junction left unmatched. The CDR3 runs 17 residues. Germline CDR1 and CDR2: SNHLY and FYNNEI. The CDR3 is CASSQLAGGTDTGELFF. CDR3 nucleotides: TGTGCCAGCTCCCAACTAGCGGGAGGGACGGACACCGGGGAGCTGTTTTTT.

The chain carries TRBV9 and TRBJ2-7; 8 nucleotides agree with TRBD1. Per germline, CDR1 SGDLS and CDR2 YYNGEE. J lost 6 bases, V lost 3 bases, and 5 bases had no gene match. The CDR3 loop spans 13 amino acids. CDR3 loop: CASSAGQGFEQYF. CDR3 nucleotide sequence: TGTGCCAGCAGCGCCGGACAGGGCTTCGAGCAGTACTTC.

The chain is built from TRBV7-8 and TRBJ2-1; 10 nucleotides align to TRBD2. With 5 bases clipped from V and 7 bases from J, the junction kept 8 bases outside the gene matches. The germline CDR1 and CDR2 sequences are SGHVS and FQNEAQ. The CDR3 totals 15 residues. The CDR3 sequence is CASSNRGTSANEQFF. In DNA form, the CDR3 reads TGTGCCAGCAGCAACAGAGGGACTAGCGCAAATGAGCAGTTCTTC.

The rearrangement links TRBV7-2 to TRBJ2-2; 8 bases are a match to TRBD2. There are 17 residues in the CDR3. In germline, CDR1 is SGHTA, CDR2 FQGNSA. J gave up 2 bases and V 5 bases, and 10 bases lay outside the gene matches. In nucleotides, the CDR3 is TGTGCCAGCAGCGGCCCGGCGGGGGGCGGTAACACCGGGGAGCTGTTTTTT. Translated: CASSGPAGGGNTGELFF.

The genes are TRBV28 and TRBJ1-4; D perhaps matches TRBD1 (5 bases). Germline assignment: CDR1 MDHEN and CDR2 SYDVKM. V lost 7 bases, J lost 5 bases, and 14 bases lay in between. This CDR3 region has 14 residues. Written as DNA, the CDR3 is TGTGCCAGCATCCGGGGCGGGCGGAATGAAAAACTGTTTTTT. It encodes CASIRGGRNEKLFF.

The genes are TRBV5-1 and TRBJ2-2; no definite D call. Trimming stripped 6 bases from V and 4 bases from J, with 7 bases between. Germline V lookup: CDR1 SGHRS, CDR2 YFSETQ. This CDR3 contains 12 residues. The CDR3 reads CASTFSTGELFF. The CDR3 DNA follows: TGCGCCAGCACGTTTAGCACCGGGGAGCTGTTTTTT.